This T cell receptor (beta chain) was recorded in a study of regulatory T cells in long-lasting Graves disease. Regarding the study as a whole: Repertoires from persistent disease leaned toward TRBV28, TRBJ1-2 and TRBJ2-5.

The time point here: newly diagnosed GD, antithyroid drugs for less than 3 months. The TCR library was made from RNA extracted from PBMCs. As to this clonotype: No antigen is known for it.

To make TCR beta libraries, researchers used iRepertoire HTBI primers and Arm-PCR of CDR3 regions. Original processing methods: Sequenced samples collectively carried roughly 63 TRBV and around 15 TRBJ segments. Each CDR3 protein is one row after TCRdb ran MiXCR on the multiplex PCR reads. The V and J calls shown here were made by TCRdb, not taken from the authors' results. The table has approximately 540,000 distinct CDR3 sequences, around 12% seen once. The CDR3 is made up of 15 amino acids. Germline CDR1 is MGHRA and CDR2 is YSYEKL. J was trimmed by 11 bases and V by 0 bases; bases with no gene match: 7. These records were also assigned to another study, of T cells in Graves' hyperthyroidism and ophthalmopathy.

This receptor was obtained from a woman between 25 and 40 years old with Graves disease. The material was peripheral blood mononuclear cells (PBMCs), obtained at new diagnosis, from a patient treated with antithyroid drugs. V is TRBV4-1 and J is TRBJ1-1; TRBD1 agrees at 12 bases. The CDR3, as DNA: TGCGCCAGCAGCCAAGACTGGGGACAGGGGGCTAAGGCTTTCTTT. Amino acids: CASSQDWGQGAKAFF.